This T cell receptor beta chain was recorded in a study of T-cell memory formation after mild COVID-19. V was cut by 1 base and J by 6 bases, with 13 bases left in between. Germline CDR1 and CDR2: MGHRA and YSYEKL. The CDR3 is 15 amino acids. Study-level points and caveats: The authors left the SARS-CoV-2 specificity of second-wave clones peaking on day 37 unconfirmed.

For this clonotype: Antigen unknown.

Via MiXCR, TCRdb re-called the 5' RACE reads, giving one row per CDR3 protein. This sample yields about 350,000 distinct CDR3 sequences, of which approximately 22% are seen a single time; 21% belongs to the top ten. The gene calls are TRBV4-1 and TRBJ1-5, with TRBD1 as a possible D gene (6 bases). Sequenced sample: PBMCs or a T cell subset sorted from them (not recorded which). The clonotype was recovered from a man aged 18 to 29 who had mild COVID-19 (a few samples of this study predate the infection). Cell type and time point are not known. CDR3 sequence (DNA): TGCGCCAGCAGCCAAGGTACGGGGGCACGTCAGCCCCAGCATTTT. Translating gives CASSQGTGARQPQHF.